The entry that follows covers one T cell receptor (beta chain) sequence. Its antigen is unidentified. Data came from immunoSEQ multiplex PCR; TCRdb stores just in-frame clones and leaves some out. In the table there are 150,000 to 200,000 clones, almost 95% of which are singletons. Germline V gene sequence: CDR1 KGHDR, CDR2 SFDVKD. The CDR3 contains 16 residues. Trimming removed 4 bases from V and 5 bases from J; junction bases left unmatched: 12. The data were obtained in a study of T cell responses to AZD1222 COVID-19 vaccine. Whole-study results and caveats: Among AZD1222 vaccinees, only 5 to 7 were seropositive at baseline. Reports indicate that nearly half of spike-specific TCRs are directed at unmutated variant regions. Rises in breadth and depth of Spike-specific TCRs came after two AZD1222 doses. Across spike, vaccine-associated CD4 TCRs were found, dominant at 160-218 and 743-854.

The sequence derives from an adult in good health. The source material was peripheral blood, sampled on day 0 of AZD1222 vaccination. V is TRBV24-1 and J is TRBJ2-5; TRBD2 matches 7 bases. The CDR3 DNA follows: TGTGCCACCAGTGACGGACGCGGGAGCAACAGGGAGACCCAGTACTTC. Its translation: CATSDGRGSNRETQYF.